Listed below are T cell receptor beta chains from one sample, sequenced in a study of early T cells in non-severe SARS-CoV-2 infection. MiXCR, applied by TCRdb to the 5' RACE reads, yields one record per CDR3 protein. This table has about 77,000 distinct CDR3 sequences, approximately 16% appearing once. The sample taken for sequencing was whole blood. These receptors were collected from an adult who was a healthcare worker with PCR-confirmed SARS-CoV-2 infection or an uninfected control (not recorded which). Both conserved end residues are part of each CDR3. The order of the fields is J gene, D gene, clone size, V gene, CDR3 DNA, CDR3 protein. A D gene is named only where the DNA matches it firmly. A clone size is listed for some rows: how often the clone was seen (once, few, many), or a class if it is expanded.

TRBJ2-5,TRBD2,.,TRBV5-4,TGTGCCAGCAGCTGGGGACTAGCGGGGCAAGAGACCCAGTACTTC,CASSWGLAGQETQYF
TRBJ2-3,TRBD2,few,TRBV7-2,TGTGCCAGCACCGGACTAGCGGGAGGTTTGCGTGGCACAGATACGCAGTATTTT,CASTGLAGGLRGTDTQYF
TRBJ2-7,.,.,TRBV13,TGTGCCAGCAGCTTAGTTCCAGGGAGACCAGGCGAGCAGTACTTC,CASSLVPGRPGEQYF
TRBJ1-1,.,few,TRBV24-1,TGTGCCACCAGTGATTGGGGGACCCCTGAAGCTTTCTTT,CATSDWGTPEAFF
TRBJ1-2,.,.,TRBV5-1,TGCGCCAGCAGCTCCCCAGGGCAGGGGTATTACACCTTC,CASSSPGQGYYTF
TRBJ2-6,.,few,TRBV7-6,TGTGCCAGCAGCTTATCAGGGTCCTCTGGGGCCAACGTCCTGACTTTC,CASSLSGSSGANVLTF
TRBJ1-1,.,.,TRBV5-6,TGTGCCAGCAGCTTAGCAAGCTACTCTAACACTGAAGCTTTCTTT,CASSLASYSNTEAFF
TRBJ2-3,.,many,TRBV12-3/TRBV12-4,TGTGCCAGCAGTTTCTCCGGGGGTACGCAGTATTTT,CASSFSGGTQYF
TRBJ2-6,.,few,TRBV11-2,TGTGCCAGCAGCCAGGGGGGACTTGGGGCCAACGTCCTGACTTTC,CASSQGGLGANVLTF
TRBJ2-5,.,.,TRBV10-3,TGTGCCATCAGTACAGGACTGGGCCAAGAGACCCAGTACTTC,CAISTGLGQETQYF
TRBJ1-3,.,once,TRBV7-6,TGTGCCAGCAGCTTGGGGTCACAGGAGAGCTCTGGAAACACCATATATTTT,CASSLGSQESSGNTIYF
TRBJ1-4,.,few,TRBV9,TGTGCCAGCAGCGTACAACAGAATCTTGCAACTAATGAAAAACTGTTTTTT,CASSVQQNLATNEKLFF
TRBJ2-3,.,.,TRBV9,TGTGCCAGCAGCGCTGGGGACTCTACAGATACGCAGTATTTT,CASSAGDSTDTQYF
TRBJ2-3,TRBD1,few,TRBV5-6,TGTGCCAGCAGTCGCGGACAGGGTCAAGGGGGCACAGATACGCAGTATTTT,CASSRGQGQGGTDTQYF
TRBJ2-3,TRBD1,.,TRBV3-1,TGTGCCAGCAGGCTTACAGGGACAGGGTCAGATACGCAGTATTTT,CASRLTGTGSDTQYF
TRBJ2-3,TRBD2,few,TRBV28,TGTGCCAGCAGTTTAGCGATTAGCGGGGCTAGCACAGATACGCAGTATTTT,CASSLAISGASTDTQYF
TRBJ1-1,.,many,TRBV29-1,TGCAGCGCCCAGAACACTGAAGCTTTCTTT,CSAQNTEAFF
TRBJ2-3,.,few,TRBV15,TGTGCCACCAGCAGAGATGGGACTGGCCCAGATACGCAGTATTTT,CATSRDGTGPDTQYF
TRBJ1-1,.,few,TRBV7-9,TGTGCCAGCAGCTTAAGCCAGGGGAACACTGAAGCTTTCTTT,CASSLSQGNTEAFF
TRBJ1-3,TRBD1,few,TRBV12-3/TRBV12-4,TGTGCCAGCACTTGGACAGGTCTCTCTGGAAACACCATATATTTT,CASTWTGLSGNTIYF
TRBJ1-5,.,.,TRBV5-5,TGTGCCAGCAGGCAGTCAGGGGACGGAAGCAATCAGCCCCAGCATTTT,CASRQSGDGSNQPQHF
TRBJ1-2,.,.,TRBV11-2,TGTGCCAGCAGCTTAGAAGGCAGATACTATCGCTACACCTTC,CASSLEGRYYRYTF
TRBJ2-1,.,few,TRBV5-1,TGCGCCAGCAGCTTGATTCTGCCCGACAATGAGCAGTTCTTC,CASSLILPDNEQFF
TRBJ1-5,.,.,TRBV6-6,TGTACCAGTCTTGGGCCGGCGGGCAATCAGCCCCAGCATTTT,CTSLGPAGNQPQHF
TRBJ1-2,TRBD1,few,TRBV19,TGTGCCAGTAGCTCGACAGGGCGCGGTGGCTACACCTTC,CASSSTGRGGYTF
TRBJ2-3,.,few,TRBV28,TGTGCCAGCAGTTTTCTCGGGCAGGGGAGCACAGATACGCAGTATTTT,CASSFLGQGSTDTQYF
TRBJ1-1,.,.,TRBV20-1,TGCAGTGCTAGAGATGCGGAGGCCGGGGGAAACACTGAAGCTTTCTTT,CSARDAEAGGNTEAFF
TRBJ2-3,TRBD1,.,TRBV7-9,TGTGCCAGCACCATCTCCGGGACAGGGACAGATACGCAGTATTTT,CASTISGTGTDTQYF
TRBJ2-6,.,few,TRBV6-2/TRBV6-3,TGTGCCAGCAGTCGTAACAGGGTAGCTGGGGCCAACGTCCTGACTTTC,CASSRNRVAGANVLTF
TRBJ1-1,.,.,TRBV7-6,TGTGCCAGCAGCCCCGGCGACAAGGTTTTCTTT,CASSPGDKVFF